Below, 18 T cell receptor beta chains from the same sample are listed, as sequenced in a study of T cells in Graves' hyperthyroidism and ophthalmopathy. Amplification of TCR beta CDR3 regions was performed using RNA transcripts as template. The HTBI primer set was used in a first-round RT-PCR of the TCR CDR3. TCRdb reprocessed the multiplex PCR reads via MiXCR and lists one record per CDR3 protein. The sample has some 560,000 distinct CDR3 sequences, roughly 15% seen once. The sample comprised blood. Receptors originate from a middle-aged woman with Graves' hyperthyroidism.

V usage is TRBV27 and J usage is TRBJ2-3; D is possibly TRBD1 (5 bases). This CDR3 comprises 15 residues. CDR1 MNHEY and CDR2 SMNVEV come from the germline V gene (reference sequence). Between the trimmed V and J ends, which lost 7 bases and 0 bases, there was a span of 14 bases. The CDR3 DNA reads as TGTGCCAGCATCCGGACATCAACTAGCACAGATACGCAGTATTTT. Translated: CASIRTSTSTDTQYF.

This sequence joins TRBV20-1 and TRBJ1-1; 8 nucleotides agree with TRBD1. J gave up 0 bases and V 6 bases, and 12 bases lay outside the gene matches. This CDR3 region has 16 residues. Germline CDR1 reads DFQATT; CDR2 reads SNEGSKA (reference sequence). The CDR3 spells CSATGGFVTMNTEAFF. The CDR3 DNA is TGCAGTGCAACAGGGGGTTTCGTAACCATGAACACTGAAGCTTTCTTT.

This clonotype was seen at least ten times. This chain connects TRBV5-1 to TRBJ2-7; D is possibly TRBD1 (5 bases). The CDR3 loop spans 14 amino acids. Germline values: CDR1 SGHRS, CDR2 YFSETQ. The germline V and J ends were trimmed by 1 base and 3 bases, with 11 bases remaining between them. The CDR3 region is CASSLRQTDYEQYF. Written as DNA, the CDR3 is TGCGCCAGCAGCTTGCGGCAGACAGACTACGAGCAGTACTTC.

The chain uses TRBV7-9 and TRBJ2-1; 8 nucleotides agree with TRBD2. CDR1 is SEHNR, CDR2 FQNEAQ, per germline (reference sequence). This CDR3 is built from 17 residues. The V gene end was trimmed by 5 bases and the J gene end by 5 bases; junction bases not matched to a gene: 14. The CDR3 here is CASSPPSAGGRNNEQFF. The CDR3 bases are TGTGCCAGCAGCCCCCCGTCGGCGGGAGGCCGGAACAATGAGCAGTTCTTC.

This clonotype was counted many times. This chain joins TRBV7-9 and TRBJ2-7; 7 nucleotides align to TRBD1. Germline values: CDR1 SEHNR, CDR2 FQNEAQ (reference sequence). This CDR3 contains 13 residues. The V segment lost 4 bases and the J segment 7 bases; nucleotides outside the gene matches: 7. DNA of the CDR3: TGTGCCAGCAGCTCAACAGGGGTAGGGGAGCAGTACTTC. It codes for CASSSTGVGEQYF.

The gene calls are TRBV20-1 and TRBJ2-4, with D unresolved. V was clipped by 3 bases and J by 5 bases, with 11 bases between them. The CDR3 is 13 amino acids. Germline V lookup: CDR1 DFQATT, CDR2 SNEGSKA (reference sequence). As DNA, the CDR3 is TGCAGTGCTAGGGACGGTCTCCAAAACATTCAGTACTTC. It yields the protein CSARDGLQNIQYF.

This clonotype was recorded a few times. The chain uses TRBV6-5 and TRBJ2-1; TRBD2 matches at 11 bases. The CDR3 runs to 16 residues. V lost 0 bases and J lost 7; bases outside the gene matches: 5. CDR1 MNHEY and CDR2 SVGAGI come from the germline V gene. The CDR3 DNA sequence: TGTGCCAGCAGTTACTCCCTAGCGGGAGGTGGGAATGAGCAGTTCTTC. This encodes CASSYSLAGGGNEQFF.

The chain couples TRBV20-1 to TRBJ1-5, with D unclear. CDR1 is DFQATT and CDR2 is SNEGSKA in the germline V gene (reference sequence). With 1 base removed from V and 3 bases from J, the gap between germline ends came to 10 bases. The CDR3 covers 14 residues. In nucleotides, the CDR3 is TGCAGTGCTAGAGGGTTGGGGAACAATCAGCCCCAGCATTTT. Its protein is CSARGLGNNQPQHF.

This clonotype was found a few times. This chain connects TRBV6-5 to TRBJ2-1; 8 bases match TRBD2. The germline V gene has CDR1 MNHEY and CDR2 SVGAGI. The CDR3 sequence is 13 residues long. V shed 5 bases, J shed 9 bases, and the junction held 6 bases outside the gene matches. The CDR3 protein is CASSTSGRGEQFF. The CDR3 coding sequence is TGTGCCAGCAGTACTAGCGGAAGGGGTGAGCAGTTCTTC.

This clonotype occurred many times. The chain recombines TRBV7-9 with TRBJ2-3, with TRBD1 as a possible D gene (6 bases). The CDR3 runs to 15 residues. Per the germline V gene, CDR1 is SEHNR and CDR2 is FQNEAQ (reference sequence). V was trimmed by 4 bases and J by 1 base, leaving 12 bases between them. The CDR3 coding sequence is TGTGCCAGCAGCTACCGGGACACCCGCACAGATACGCAGTATTTT. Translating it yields CASSYRDTRTDTQYF.

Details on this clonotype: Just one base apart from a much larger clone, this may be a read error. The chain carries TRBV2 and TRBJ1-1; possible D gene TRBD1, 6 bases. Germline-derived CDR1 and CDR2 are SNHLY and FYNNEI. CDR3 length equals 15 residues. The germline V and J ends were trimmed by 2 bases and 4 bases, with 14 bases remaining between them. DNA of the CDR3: TGTGCCAGCAGTGAAAGGACAGAGGCTTCCACTGAAGCTTTCTTT. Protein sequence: CASSERTEASTEAFF.

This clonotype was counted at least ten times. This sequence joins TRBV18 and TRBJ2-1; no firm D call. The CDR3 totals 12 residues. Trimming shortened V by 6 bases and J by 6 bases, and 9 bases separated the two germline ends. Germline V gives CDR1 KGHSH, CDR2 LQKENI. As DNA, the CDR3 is TGTGCCAGCTCCCCTCTGGGCAATGAGCAGTTCTTC. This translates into CASSPLGNEQFF.

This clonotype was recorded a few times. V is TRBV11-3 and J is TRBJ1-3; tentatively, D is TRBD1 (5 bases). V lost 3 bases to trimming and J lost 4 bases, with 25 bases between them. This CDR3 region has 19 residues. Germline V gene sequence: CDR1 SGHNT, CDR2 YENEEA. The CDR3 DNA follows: TGTGCCAGCAGCTTCATTGGTGGCAGGGAAAAGGCGTCCGGAAACACCATATATTTT. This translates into CASSFIGGREKASGNTIYF.

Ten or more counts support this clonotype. CDR3 amino acids: CASSLKPGETQYF. CDR3 sequence (DNA): TGTGCCAGCAGTTTGAAGCCCGGCGAGACCCAGTACTTC. The V call is TRBV12-3 or TRBV12-4, the J call TRBJ2-5; D uncertain. Between the trimmed V and J ends, which lost 3 bases and 5 bases, there was a span of 10 bases. CDR3 size: 13 residues.

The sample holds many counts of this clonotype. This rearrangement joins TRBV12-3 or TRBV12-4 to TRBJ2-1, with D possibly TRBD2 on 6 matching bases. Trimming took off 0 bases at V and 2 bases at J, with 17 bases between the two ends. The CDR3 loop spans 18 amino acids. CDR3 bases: TGTGCCAGCAGTTTAGCGCTAATGGGCGGGAAGGCCTACAATGAGCAGTTCTTC. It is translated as CASSLALMGGKAYNEQFF.

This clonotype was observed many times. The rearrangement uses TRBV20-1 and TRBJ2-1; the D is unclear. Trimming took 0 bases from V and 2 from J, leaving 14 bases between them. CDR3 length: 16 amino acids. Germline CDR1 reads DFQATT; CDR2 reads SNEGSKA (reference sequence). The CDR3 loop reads CSAREGKTLTYNEQFF. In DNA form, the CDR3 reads TGCAGTGCTAGAGAGGGGAAAACTCTTACCTACAATGAGCAGTTCTTC.

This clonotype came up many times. CDR3: CASSSQGLAGVYEQYF. As DNA, the CDR3 is TGTGCCAGCAGCTCACAGGGACTAGCGGGAGTCTACGAGCAGTACTTC. The chain recombines TRBV11-3 with TRBJ2-7; 14 nucleotides line up with TRBD2. The V gene's germline CDR1 is SGHNT and CDR2 YENEEA. The V segment lost 4 bases and the J segment 3 bases; nucleotides outside the gene matches: 5. CDR3 length: 16 amino acids. The variable domain in full, with the rest retrieved from reference TRBV11-3 and TRBJ2-7, is EAGVVQSPRYKIIEKKQPVAFWCNPISGHNTLYWYLQNLGQGPELLIRYENEEAVDDSQLPKDRFSAERLKGVDSTLKIQPAELGDSAVYLCASSSQGLAGVYEQYFGPGTRLTVT.

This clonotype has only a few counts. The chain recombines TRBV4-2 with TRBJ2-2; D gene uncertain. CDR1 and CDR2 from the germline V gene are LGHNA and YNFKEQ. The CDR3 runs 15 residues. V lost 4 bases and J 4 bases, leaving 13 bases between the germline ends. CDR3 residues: CASSPGLASTGELFF. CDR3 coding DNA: TGTGCCAGCAGCCCTGGTTTGGCGTCCACCGGGGAGCTGTTTTTT.